This TCR beta chain was found in a study of CD8+ T cells in alopecia areata. Peripheral blood, together with lesional scalp punch biopsies, was collected from alopecia areata patients. cDNA reverse transcribed from extracted RNA served as the sequencing template. Data came from immunoSEQ multiplex PCR; TCRdb stores just in-frame clones and leaves some out. Here the sample spans under 65,000 clones, about 40% being singletons. The study's findings and limits: Clonality was higher in lesional than normal scalp, especially in alopecia totalis/universalis.

V lost 1 base to trimming and J lost 0 bases, with 22 bases between them. CDR1 and CDR2 from the germline V gene are LGHNA and YSLEER. This CDR3 comprises 19 residues. The table lists this clone with a few counts. As yet, its antigen is unknown. A much larger clone differs from this one at a single base, so this may be a read error. The sequenced sample consisted of NKG2D-low CD8+ T cells sorted from blood. This chain links TRBV4-3 with TRBJ2-7, with a weak D call TRBD2 (7 bases). The sequence came from a human donor with alopecia areata. The CDR3 reads CASSQGWGEGGGPSYEQYF. CDR3 in DNA: TGCGCCAGCAGCCAAGGGTGGGGCGAAGGGGGGGGGCCCTCCTACGAGCAGTACTTC.